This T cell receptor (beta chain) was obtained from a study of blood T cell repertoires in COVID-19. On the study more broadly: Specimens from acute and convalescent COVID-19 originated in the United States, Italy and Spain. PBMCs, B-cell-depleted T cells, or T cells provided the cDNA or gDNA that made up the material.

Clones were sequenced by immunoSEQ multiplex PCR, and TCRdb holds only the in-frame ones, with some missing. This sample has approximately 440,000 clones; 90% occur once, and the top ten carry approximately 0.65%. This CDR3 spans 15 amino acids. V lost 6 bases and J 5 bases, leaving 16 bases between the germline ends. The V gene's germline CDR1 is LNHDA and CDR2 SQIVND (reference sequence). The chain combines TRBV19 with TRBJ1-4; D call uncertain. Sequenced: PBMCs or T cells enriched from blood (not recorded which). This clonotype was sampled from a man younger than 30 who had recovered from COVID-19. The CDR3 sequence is CASSPRARINEKLFF. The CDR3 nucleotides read TGTGCCAGTAGCCCCCGTGCTAGGATCAATGAAAAACTGTTTTTT.